Listed here are 9 T cell receptor beta chains from one sample, sequenced in a study of T cell changes during pregnancy in multiple sclerosis. This table comes from immunoSEQ multiplex PCR, and its TCRdb copy is limited to in-frame clones, with some not included. The sample lists tens of thousands of clones; about 94% were seen once. The material sequenced was peripheral blood, taken in the third trimester of pregnancy. Receptors originate from a female donor in good health, enrolled as a control in a pregnancy study.

This rearrangement joins TRBV6-5 to TRBJ1-5; 9 nucleotides agree with TRBD1. The germline gives CDR1 MNHEY, CDR2 SVGAGI. This CDR3 contains 14 residues. V shed 4 bases, J shed 5 bases, and the junction held 3 bases outside the gene matches. The CDR3 DNA sequence: TGTGCCAGCAGTTCGAGGACAGGGGATCAGCCCCAGCATTTT. Translated, it gives CASSSRTGDQPQHF.

The chain recombines TRBV11-1 with TRBJ1-5; TRBD1 is a possible D gene (6 bases). Germline-derived CDR1 and CDR2 are SGHAT and FQDESV (reference sequence). The length of the CDR3 is 16 residues. V was shortened by 1 base and J by 0 bases, with 10 bases between the two germline ends. CDR3 DNA: TGTGCCAGCAGCTTAGTAACAGGGTATAGCAATCAGCCCCAGCATTTT. Its translation is CASSLVTGYSNQPQHF.

The chain is built from TRBV28 and TRBJ2-3; D perhaps matches TRBD2 (6 bases). Germline CDR1 and CDR2: MDHEN and SYDVKM. CDR3 length equals 16 residues. V lost 1 base, J lost 2 bases, and 13 bases lay in between. The CDR3 loop is CASSLSGEGITDTQYF. CDR3 nucleotides: TGTGCCAGCAGTTTATCGGGGGAAGGGATCACAGATACGCAGTATTTT.

The chain carries TRBV5-1 and TRBJ2-1, with TRBD2 matching 7 bases. The V gene's germline CDR1 is SGHRS and CDR2 YFSETQ. This CDR3 spans 14 amino acids. V was clipped by 2 bases and J by 4 bases; unmatched bases: 3. The CDR3 spells CASSLAGPYNEQFF. The CDR3 DNA reads as TGCGCCAGCAGCTTAGCGGGGCCTTACAATGAGCAGTTCTTC.

Concerning this clone itself: At the DNA level, this CDR3 is encoded by other sequences in the same sample as well. The chain links TRBV6-5 to TRBJ2-5; D is uncertain. Germline loops: CDR1 MNHEY, CDR2 SVGAGI. The CDR3 has 16 residues. Trimming shortened V by 2 bases and J by 5 bases, and 18 bases separated the two germline ends. CDR3 nucleotide sequence: TGTGCCAGCAGTTACGGTGGCCCGAACACCCATGAGACCCAGTACTTC. Translating it yields CASSYGGPNTHETQYF.

The chain combines TRBV7-9 with TRBJ2-1, with 7 bases lining up with TRBD2. The CDR3 spans 13 residues. The V and J ends lost 1 base and 6 bases, in that order; junction bases with no gene match: 0. Germline CDR1 and CDR2: SEHNR and FQNEAQ (reference sequence). CDR3 coding DNA: TGTGCCAGCAGCTTAGGGACTAGCAATGAGCAGTTCTTC. Amino acids: CASSLGTSNEQFF.

This clone was detected only a few times. The rearrangement joins TRBV18 to TRBJ1-1; D not certain. With 4 bases removed from V and 4 bases from J, the gap between germline ends came to 16 bases. Germline-derived CDR1 and CDR2 are KGHSH and LQKENI. This CDR3 comprises 15 residues. CDR3 protein: CASSQSGGDGTEAFF. The CDR3 nucleotides read TGTGCCAGCTCACAATCAGGAGGAGATGGCACTGAAGCTTTCTTT.

The gene calls are TRBV18 and TRBJ2-3, with D possibly matching TRBD1 (5 bases). The CDR3 length is 14 residues. Germline CDR1 KGHSH, CDR2 LQKENI. The V and J ends lost 2 bases and 0 bases respectively, with 6 bases between them. Here the CDR3 reads CASSPTGSTDTQYF. CDR3 bases: TGTGCCAGCTCACCAACAGGTAGCACAGATACGCAGTATTTT.

CDR3 protein: CASSPITGSTGELFF. The CDR3 nucleotides are TGTGCCAGCAGCCCGATAACAGGGAGCACCGGGGAGCTGTTTTTT. The V call is TRBV7-8, the J call TRBJ2-2; D is perhaps TRBD1 (6 bases). The CDR3 is made up of 15 amino acids. CDR1 SGHVS and CDR2 FQNEAQ come from the germline V gene. V lost 5 bases and J lost 4, with 14 bases in between.